Below are 10 T cell receptor beta chains sequenced from a single sample in a study of vaccination and CD4 T cells after COVID-19. The sample's treatment: approximately 9-day PBMC culture with coronavirus spike peptide pools or control peptides (ViraFEST assay). Their cognate antigens are unknown. With the Oncomine TCR Beta short-read assay, DNA from cultured CD4+ T cells was sequenced. TCRdb called the PCR reads again in MiXCR, with one record for every CDR3 protein. The sample lists more than 20,000 distinct CDR3 sequences, about 52% seen once, with about 4.6% in the top ten. What was sequenced was CD4+ T cells from blood, cultured in vitro. The origin of the receptors is a human donor who had recovered from COVID-19.

The chain is built from TRBV11-2 and TRBJ1-2; D remains unclear. The CDR3 loop spans 14 amino acids. The V end was cut by 5 bases, the J end by 5 bases, with 15 bases between. In germline, CDR1 is SGHAT, CDR2 FQNNGV. DNA of the CDR3: TGTGCCAGCAGCCATATAGAAAGGGAGTATGGCTACACCTTC. This encodes CASSHIEREYGYTF.

This chain uses TRBV20-1 with TRBJ2-3; D is unresolved. Germline V gives CDR1 DFQATT, CDR2 SNEGSKA (reference sequence). V shed 3 bases and J shed 2 bases, with 6 bases lying between them. This CDR3 region has 12 residues. The CDR3 loop reads CSASFNTDTQYF. CDR3 bases: TGCAGTGCTAGTTTCAACACAGATACGCAGTATTTT.

The chain carries TRBV5-1 and TRBJ2-6; TRBD1 is a possible D gene (5 bases). The V end lost 0 bases, the J end lost 2 bases, and 6 bases lay between the germline ends. The germline gives CDR1 SGHRS, CDR2 YFSETQ. The CDR3 spans 15 residues. The CDR3 nucleotides are TGCGCCAGCAGCTTGGAAGGGGCTGGGGCCAACGTCCTGACTTTC. Amino acid sequence: CASSLEGAGANVLTF. Complete variable domain (other parts from reference TRBV5-1 and TRBJ2-6): KAGVTQTPRYLIKTRGQQVTLSCSPISGHRSVSWYQQTPGQGLQFLFEYFSETQRNKGNFPGRFSGRQFSNSRSEMNVSTLELGDSALYLCASSLEGAGANVLTFGAGSRLTVL.

The V gene is TRBV11-3, the J gene TRBJ2-3, with 10 bases matching TRBD2. Germline lookup yields CDR1 SGHNT and CDR2 YENEEA. The CDR3 extends over 15 amino acids. J was trimmed by 2 bases and V by 3 bases; bases with no gene match: 2. The chain's CDR3 is CASSFLAGVTDTQYF. The CDR3 DNA follows: TGTGCCAGCAGCTTCCTAGCGGGGGTCACAGATACGCAGTATTTT.

This clonotype occurred a few times. V is TRBV12-3 or TRBV12-4 and J is TRBJ1-1, with TRBD1 as a possible D gene (5 bases). CDR3 size: 11 residues. Trimming stripped 6 bases from V and 8 bases from J, with 10 bases between. As DNA, the CDR3 is TGTGCCAGCAGCTGGGGGGGAGAAGCTTTCTTT. It is translated as CASSWGGEAFF.

This chain connects TRBV6-5 to TRBJ1-6; 7 bases map to TRBD1. CDR3 length: 15 residues. Germline CDR1 MNHEY, CDR2 SVGAGI. V lost 2 bases to trimming and J lost 9 bases; unmatched junction nucleotides: 7. The CDR3 nucleotides are TGTGCCAGCAGTTACCGACAGGGCTTTGGTTCACCCCTCCACTTT. Translated: CASSYRQGFGSPLHF.

The chain joins TRBV7-2 to TRBJ1-6; maybe TRBD1 (5 bases). Germline V CDR1 and CDR2: SGHTA, FQGNSA. This CDR3 comprises 15 residues. Trimming removed 5 bases at V and 12 bases at J, with 20 bases between. The chain's CDR3 is CASSPRSGLVGPLHF. The CDR3 bases are TGTGCCAGCAGCCCCCGCTCAGGGTTGGTGGGACCCCTCCACTTT.

This clonotype was seen once. The CDR3 region has the DNA TGTGCCAGCAGAAACCCCGGGACAGGGGTCCACGAGCAGTACTTC. Residues: CASRNPGTGVHEQYF. The rearrangement uses TRBV6-2 or TRBV6-3 and TRBJ2-7, with TRBD1 matching 10 bases. Losses at the gene ends were 6 bases for V and 5 bases for J; bases not matched to a gene: 10. The CDR3 extends over 15 amino acids. Germline V gene sequence: CDR1 MNHEY, CDR2 SVGEGT.

The V call is TRBV6-1, the J call TRBJ1-6; D remains unclear. Germline values: CDR1 MNHNS, CDR2 SASEGT. This CDR3 contains 13 residues. V lost 7 bases, J lost 6 bases, and 10 bases lay in between. The CDR3 DNA reads TGTGCCAGCACCCAAACACCTAATTCACCCCTCCACTTT. Protein: CASTQTPNSPLHF.

A few counts support this clonotype. J is TRBJ2-7 and V is TRBV6-1; D gene unclear. This CDR3 is 11 amino acids long. Trimming took off 6 bases at V and 6 bases at J, with 9 bases between the two ends. The germline gives CDR1 MNHNS, CDR2 SASEGT. The CDR3 bases are TGTGCCAGCAGCACTCGCTTCGAGCAGTACTTC. Its protein is CASSTRFEQYF.